This is a list of T cell receptor beta chains from one sample in a study of T cells in Graves' hyperthyroidism and ophthalmopathy. MiXCR was run by TCRdb on the multiplex PCR reads, yielding one entry per CDR3 protein. The table includes about 320,000 distinct CDR3 sequences, approximately 16% detected once. The sequencing sample was made of blood. The origin of the receptors is a man younger than 45 with Graves' hyperthyroidism. The CDR3 runs from the conserved cysteine through the conserved F or W. Each record gives: clone size, J gene, D gene, V gene, CDR3 DNA, CDR3 protein. The D gene is left open where the match is weak. Size values are once, few and many counts, or a class for expanded clones, and some rows have none.

abundance: many
j_gene: TRBJ2-2
d_gene: TRBD1
v_gene: TRBV20-1
CDR3nt: TGCAGTGCTAGAGATGTTCACAGGGGGAACACCGGGGAGCTGTTTTTT
CDR3aa: CSARDVHRGNTGELFF

abundance: .
j_gene: TRBJ1-2
d_gene: .
v_gene: TRBV9
CDR3nt: TGTGCCAGGCACCCCGGGTTAGAATATGGCTACACCTTC
CDR3aa: CARHPGLEYGYTF

abundance: .
j_gene: TRBJ2-7
d_gene: TRBD2
v_gene: TRBV12-3/TRBV12-4
CDR3nt: TGTGCCAGCAGGGGACTAGCGGGAGCCCACTACGAGCAGTACTTC
CDR3aa: CASRGLAGAHYEQYF

abundance: many
j_gene: TRBJ2-7
d_gene: TRBD1
v_gene: TRBV6-1
CDR3nt: TGTGCCAGCAGTGAAGCGGGGACAGGGGGGATCTACGAGCAGTACTTC
CDR3aa: CASSEAGTGGIYEQYF

abundance: many
j_gene: TRBJ2-3
d_gene: .
v_gene: TRBV20-1
CDR3nt: TGCAGTGCTAGTCGGTCATCCGGCCCCACAGATACGCAGTATTTT
CDR3aa: CSASRSSGPTDTQYF

abundance: many
j_gene: TRBJ1-1
d_gene: .
v_gene: TRBV7-2
CDR3nt: TGTGCCAGCAGCTTAGTATGGTCAGGGGTGGACGCTTTCTTT
CDR3aa: CASSLVWSGVDAFF

abundance: .
j_gene: TRBJ2-2
d_gene: .
v_gene: TRBV6-9
CDR3nt: TGTGCCAGCAGTTATCTGGGCCCCACCGCCGGGGAGCTGTTTTTT
CDR3aa: CASSYLGPTAGELFF

abundance: .
j_gene: TRBJ2-3
d_gene: TRBD2
v_gene: TRBV4-1
CDR3nt: TGCGCCAGCAGCCTTCGACTAGCGAACACAGATACGCAGTATTTT
CDR3aa: CASSLRLANTDTQYF

abundance: .
j_gene: TRBJ1-3
d_gene: .
v_gene: TRBV4-1
CDR3nt: TGCGCCAGCAGCGACAGAGGCTTCTCTGGAAACACCATATATTTT
CDR3aa: CASSDRGFSGNTIYF

abundance: few
j_gene: TRBJ2-3
d_gene: .
v_gene: TRBV29-1
CDR3nt: TGCAGCGTTTACCCAGGGGAGGACGCAGATACGCAGTATTTT
CDR3aa: CSVYPGEDADTQYF

abundance: many
j_gene: TRBJ1-2
d_gene: .
v_gene: TRBV2
CDR3nt: TGTGCCAGCAGTGAAGGAGGGCACTATGGCTACACCTTC
CDR3aa: CASSEGGHYGYTF

abundance: .
j_gene: TRBJ2-7
d_gene: .
v_gene: TRBV5-5
CDR3nt: TGTGCCAGCACCCTTCTCAGGGACAACTACGAGCAGTACTTC
CDR3aa: CASTLLRDNYEQYF

abundance: few
j_gene: TRBJ2-1
d_gene: .
v_gene: TRBV7-9
CDR3nt: TGTGCCAGCAGCTTATTTGGTCAGGGGAGTAATGAGCAGTTCTTC
CDR3aa: CASSLFGQGSNEQFF

abundance: few
j_gene: TRBJ2-6
d_gene: .
v_gene: TRBV7-9
CDR3nt: TGTGCCAGCAGCGCCAGTTACGCAGTCTCCAACGTCCTGACTTTC
CDR3aa: CASSASYAVSNVLTF

abundance: many
j_gene: TRBJ1-4
d_gene: .
v_gene: TRBV7-9
CDR3nt: TGTGCCTCTTTCACCGGCAGAGCGGATGAAAAACTGTTTTTT
CDR3aa: CASFTGRADEKLFF

abundance: .
j_gene: TRBJ2-3
d_gene: .
v_gene: TRBV5-1
CDR3nt: TGCGCCAGCAGCTCGAGCCCACTGGGAACAGATACGCAGTATTTT
CDR3aa: CASSSSPLGTDTQYF

abundance: many
j_gene: TRBJ2-7
d_gene: .
v_gene: TRBV6-1
CDR3nt: TGTGCCAGCAGGCCCTGGACTCGGGCCTACGAGCAGTACTTC
CDR3aa: CASRPWTRAYEQYF

abundance: many
j_gene: TRBJ2-2
d_gene: TRBD2
v_gene: TRBV20-1
CDR3nt: TGCAGTGCTAGAGTCACCAAATTGGATGGGACTAGCGGGAGGGCGAACACCGGGGAGCTGTTTTTT
CDR3aa: CSARVTKLDGTSGRANTGELFF

abundance: few
j_gene: TRBJ2-1
d_gene: TRBD2
v_gene: TRBV19
CDR3nt: TGTGCCAGTAGACAACTAGCGGGCCCCTACAATGAGCAGTTCTTC
CDR3aa: CASRQLAGPYNEQFF

abundance: few
j_gene: TRBJ1-6
d_gene: .
v_gene: TRBV6-1
CDR3nt: TGTGCCAGCAGTGAAAGGGATCATTCACCCCTCCACTTT
CDR3aa: CASSERDHSPLHF

abundance: many
j_gene: TRBJ2-4
d_gene: TRBD1
v_gene: TRBV5-1
CDR3nt: TGCGCCAGCAGCCCCACCGGGACAGGGGGCTTCCCCATTCAGTACTTC
CDR3aa: CASSPTGTGGFPIQYF

abundance: .
j_gene: TRBJ2-5
d_gene: TRBD2
v_gene: TRBV20-1
CDR3nt: TGCAGTGCTAGAGATGGCGGGAGCTCGGAGACCCAGTACTTC
CDR3aa: CSARDGGSSETQYF

abundance: many
j_gene: TRBJ2-1
d_gene: TRBD2
v_gene: TRBV29-1
CDR3nt: TGCAGCGCCGGGGACTACTACAATGAGCAGTTCTTC
CDR3aa: CSAGDYYNEQFF

abundance: .
j_gene: TRBJ2-1
d_gene: .
v_gene: TRBV4-2
CDR3nt: TGTGCCAGCAGCCAAGATATGAATGAGCAGTTCTTC
CDR3aa: CASSQDMNEQFF

abundance: .
j_gene: TRBJ1-1
d_gene: .
v_gene: TRBV6-1
CDR3nt: TGTGCCAGCAGTGACTTCTCGGCTGAAGCTTTCTTT
CDR3aa: CASSDFSAEAFF

abundance: many
j_gene: TRBJ2-7
d_gene: TRBD2
v_gene: TRBV28
CDR3nt: TGTGCCAGCAGTGGGAGCGGGAGTAGCTCCTACGAGCAGTACTTC
CDR3aa: CASSGSGSSSYEQYF

abundance: .
j_gene: TRBJ2-5
d_gene: .
v_gene: TRBV7-9
CDR3nt: TGTGCCAGCAGCTTAGCGCGAGGGTTAGAGACCCAGTACTTC
CDR3aa: CASSLARGLETQYF

abundance: .
j_gene: TRBJ1-1
d_gene: TRBD1
v_gene: TRBV15
CDR3nt: TGTGCCACAAGGACAGGGGGGGGGAACACTGAAGCTTTCTTT
CDR3aa: CATRTGGGNTEAFF

abundance: many
j_gene: TRBJ2-5
d_gene: .
v_gene: TRBV5-5
CDR3nt: TGTGCCAGCAGCTCCCAGGGGGGCGGAGAGACCCAGTACTTC
CDR3aa: CASSSQGGGETQYF

abundance: few
j_gene: TRBJ2-7
d_gene: .
v_gene: TRBV24-1
CDR3nt: TGTGCCACCAGTGAGAGGGGCGCAAGCTCCTACGAGCAGTACTTC
CDR3aa: CATSERGASSYEQYF

abundance: .
j_gene: TRBJ2-3
d_gene: TRBD1
v_gene: TRBV27
CDR3nt: TGTGCCAGCAGAAGACAGGGGTGGGCAGATACGCAGTATTTT
CDR3aa: CASRRQGWADTQYF

abundance: .
j_gene: TRBJ2-7
d_gene: TRBD1
v_gene: TRBV30
CDR3nt: TGTGCCTGGAGTGTTTCGGGACAGGGTTTCGAGCAGTACTTC
CDR3aa: CAWSVSGQGFEQYF

abundance: .
j_gene: TRBJ2-5
d_gene: .
v_gene: TRBV7-9
CDR3nt: TGTGCCAGCAGCTTAATCGTGCCCAGCCCGGAGACCCAGTACTTC
CDR3aa: CASSLIVPSPETQYF

abundance: few
j_gene: TRBJ2-7
d_gene: TRBD2
v_gene: TRBV7-9
CDR3nt: TGTGCCAGCAGGCCGACTAGCGGGAAGAGAGAGCAGTACTTC
CDR3aa: CASRPTSGKREQYF

abundance: many
j_gene: TRBJ1-1
d_gene: .
v_gene: TRBV4-1
CDR3nt: TGCGCCAGCAGCCAAGTTAGGAACACTGAAGCTTTCTTT
CDR3aa: CASSQVRNTEAFF

abundance: .
j_gene: TRBJ1-1
d_gene: TRBD1
v_gene: TRBV3-1
CDR3nt: TGTGCCAGCAGTCCAGGGACAGGGGTAGGAAGCACTGAAGCTTTCTTT
CDR3aa: CASSPGTGVGSTEAFF

abundance: .
j_gene: TRBJ2-3
d_gene: .
v_gene: TRBV4-2
CDR3nt: TGTGCCAGCAGCCCCAGAGCCCAGGGTACAGATACGCAGTATTTT
CDR3aa: CASSPRAQGTDTQYF

abundance: .
j_gene: TRBJ2-7
d_gene: TRBD1
v_gene: TRBV30
CDR3nt: TGTGCCTGGAGGGCTGGGACAGCCTACGAGCAGTACTTC
CDR3aa: CAWRAGTAYEQYF

abundance: many
j_gene: TRBJ2-7
d_gene: .
v_gene: TRBV30
CDR3nt: TGTGCCTGGAGTGTACGTTGGCCGGGGAGCTACGAGCAGTACTTC
CDR3aa: CAWSVRWPGSYEQYF

abundance: few
j_gene: TRBJ2-7
d_gene: TRBD1
v_gene: TRBV20-1
CDR3nt: TGCAGTGCTCCCCCAGAGGGGGCGCCCGTATACGAGCAGTACTTC
CDR3aa: CSAPPEGAPVYEQYF

abundance: many
j_gene: TRBJ1-5
d_gene: TRBD1
v_gene: TRBV7-8
CDR3nt: TGTGCCAGCAGCTCAGGGGGCGTAGGGAACTATCAGCCCCAGCATTTT
CDR3aa: CASSSGGVGNYQPQHF

abundance: .
j_gene: TRBJ2-7
d_gene: TRBD2
v_gene: TRBV7-9
CDR3nt: TGTGCCAGCAGCCGAACTAGCGGTCAAGTTGACCCTTCCTACGAGCAGTACTTC
CDR3aa: CASSRTSGQVDPSYEQYF

abundance: many
j_gene: TRBJ2-3
d_gene: .
v_gene: TRBV30
CDR3nt: TGTGCCTGGAAGGTCCGGGATACGCAGTATTTT
CDR3aa: CAWKVRDTQYF

abundance: few
j_gene: TRBJ2-3
d_gene: .
v_gene: TRBV9
CDR3nt: TGTGCCAGCAGCGTAGGATCCGCTAGCGGCACAGATACGCAGTATTTT
CDR3aa: CASSVGSASGTDTQYF

abundance: many
j_gene: TRBJ2-3
d_gene: .
v_gene: TRBV20-1
CDR3nt: TGCAGTGCGTCAGCCGTGGAAGATACGCAGTATTTT
CDR3aa: CSASAVEDTQYF

abundance: many
j_gene: TRBJ1-4
d_gene: .
v_gene: TRBV30
CDR3nt: TGTGCCTGGAGTTCGGGATCGCCCAGTGAAAAACTGTTTTTT
CDR3aa: CAWSSGSPSEKLFF

abundance: many
j_gene: TRBJ2-2
d_gene: .
v_gene: TRBV3-1
CDR3nt: TGTGCCAGCAGCCAAGCCGGGGAGCTGTTTTTT
CDR3aa: CASSQAGELFF

abundance: few
j_gene: TRBJ2-1
d_gene: TRBD2
v_gene: TRBV2
CDR3nt: TGTGCCAGCAGTGAATTTAGTTGGACTTCGACTAGCGGCTCCAATGAGCAGTTCTTC
CDR3aa: CASSEFSWTSTSGSNEQFF

abundance: few
j_gene: TRBJ1-2
d_gene: TRBD1
v_gene: TRBV28
CDR3nt: TGTGCCAGCAGTCCGCAGGGGGCTCGAGGTGGCTACACCTTC
CDR3aa: CASSPQGARGGYTF

abundance: .
j_gene: TRBJ2-1
d_gene: .
v_gene: TRBV7-9
CDR3nt: TGTGCCAGCACCAAAAGGGAGCTGAATGAGCAGTTCTTC
CDR3aa: CASTKRELNEQFF

abundance: few
j_gene: TRBJ1-2
d_gene: TRBD1
v_gene: TRBV27
CDR3nt: TGTGCCAGCAGTTCTCCACAGGGGGCAGGATATGGCTACACCTTC
CDR3aa: CASSSPQGAGYGYTF

abundance: .
j_gene: TRBJ2-2
d_gene: TRBD2
v_gene: TRBV7-8
CDR3nt: TGTGCCAGCCCTGGGACTAGCGGGATCCCCGGGGAGCTGTTTTTT
CDR3aa: CASPGTSGIPGELFF

abundance: many
j_gene: TRBJ1-1
d_gene: .
v_gene: TRBV12-5
CDR3nt: TGTGCTAGTGCCACGCCGCGGGCTGAAGCTTTCTTT
CDR3aa: CASATPRAEAFF

abundance: .
j_gene: TRBJ2-3
d_gene: TRBD2
v_gene: TRBV7-8
CDR3nt: TGTGCCAGCAGCCCTAGCGGGAGTTTGGGCACAGATACGCAGTATTTT
CDR3aa: CASSPSGSLGTDTQYF

abundance: .
j_gene: TRBJ2-7
d_gene: .
v_gene: TRBV13
CDR3nt: TGTGCCAGCAGCTCGCAGGCGAGGGTTTTAGAGCAGTACTTC
CDR3aa: CASSSQARVLEQYF

abundance: many
j_gene: TRBJ2-1
d_gene: .
v_gene: TRBV7-2
CDR3nt: TGTGCCAGCAGCATACGGGATCCCTTAAACTACAATGAGCAGTTCTTC
CDR3aa: CASSIRDPLNYNEQFF

abundance: .
j_gene: TRBJ1-6
d_gene: .
v_gene: TRBV6-5
CDR3nt: TGTGCCAGCAGTTACATAATGGACAGAAATTCACCCCTCCACTTT
CDR3aa: CASSYIMDRNSPLHF

abundance: many
j_gene: TRBJ2-7
d_gene: TRBD1
v_gene: TRBV2
CDR3nt: TGTGCCAGCAGTGGAACAGGGGGCCGGGGCGAGCAGTACTTC
CDR3aa: CASSGTGGRGEQYF

abundance: many
j_gene: TRBJ2-3
d_gene: TRBD1
v_gene: TRBV2
CDR3nt: TGTGCCATATACCGGGACAGGGTCAGTAGCACAGATACGCAGTATTTT
CDR3aa: CAIYRDRVSSTDTQYF

abundance: .
j_gene: TRBJ1-4
d_gene: .
v_gene: TRBV29-1
CDR3nt: TGCAGCGTTGAAGATAAGGAAAAACTGTTTTTT
CDR3aa: CSVEDKEKLFF